Below are 30 T cell receptor beta chains sequenced from a single sample in a study of identical twins. TCRdb analysed the 5' RACE reads with MiXCR anew, one entry per CDR3 protein. The sample lists approximately 500,000 distinct CDR3 sequences, less than 25% occurring once. The data were also submitted as part of a second study, on T cells expressing NK-cell markers.

Sequenced: CD4+ T cells sorted from blood. Source of these receptors: a young woman in good health.

The chain has TRBV7-2 and TRBJ2-5; 7 bases match TRBD2. The CDR3 extends over 15 amino acids. V lost 5 bases and J lost 5; bases outside the gene matches: 11. The germline V gene has CDR1 SGHTA and CDR2 FQGNSA. CDR3 bases: TGTGCCAGCAGCATCCAGCGGGGTGCTGGGGAGACCCAGTACTTC. Translation gives CASSIQRGAGETQYF.

In its sample, this clonotype was seen many times. This chain joins TRBV6-5 and TRBJ1-1; D may be TRBD1 (5 bases). Germline lookup yields CDR1 MNHEY and CDR2 SVGAGI. This CDR3 spans 13 amino acids. Trimming cost V 0 bases and J 6 bases, with 8 bases left between them. CDR3 sequence (DNA): TGTGCCAGCAGTTACTCGGGACGGCCTGAAGCTTTCTTT. Translating it yields CASSYSGRPEAFF.

This sequence joins TRBV20-1 and TRBJ2-7; D call uncertain. V lost 3 bases, J lost 0 bases, and 9 bases lay in between. The CDR3 is 13 residues long. CDR1 and CDR2 from the germline V gene are DFQATT and SNEGSKA (reference sequence). CDR3 nucleotide sequence: TGCAGTGCTAGCGGGCGGAGCTCCTACGAGCAGTACTTC. Its protein is CSASGRSSYEQYF.

This clonotype came up a few times. The rearrangement uses TRBV6-2 or TRBV6-3 and TRBJ2-1; D is unclear. Deletions cut 1 base from V and 9 bases from J, with 4 bases between. CDR1 and CDR2 from the germline V gene are MNHEY and SVGEGT. This CDR3 has 11 residues. CDR3 amino acids: CASSYFGEQFF. The CDR3 DNA reads TGTGCCAGCAGTTACTTTGGTGAGCAGTTCTTC.

This clonotype showed up many times. The chain joins TRBV25-1 to TRBJ2-1; D is perhaps TRBD2 (5 bases). CDR1 is MGHDK, CDR2 SYGVNS, per germline. The CDR3 spans 14 residues. The germline V and J ends were trimmed by 5 bases and 5 bases, with 13 bases remaining between them. CDR3 in DNA: TGTGCCAGCAGTCTAGCAGGACGGCACAATGAGCAGTTCTTC. This translates into CASSLAGRHNEQFF.

A few counts support this clonotype. As DNA, the CDR3 is TGTGCCAGCAGCTTACATGGCGGAGCCTACGAGCAGTACTTC. Translation gives CASSLHGGAYEQYF. The chain uses TRBV7-2 and TRBJ2-7; D uncertain. Between the trimmed V and J ends, which lost 2 bases and 2 bases, there was a span of 10 bases. The CDR3 consists of 14 residues. CDR1 is SGHTA, CDR2 FQGNSA, per germline.

This clonotype has more than one count but fewer than ten. This chain uses TRBV20-1 with TRBJ2-6; D possibly corresponds to TRBD1 (6 bases). Looked up from germline, CDR1 is DFQATT and CDR2 is SNEGSKA (reference sequence). CDR3 length: 14 residues. V dropped 6 bases and J dropped 0 bases, with 9 bases sitting between them. The CDR3 DNA follows: TGCAGTGCCATGGACAGCTCTGGGGCCAACGTCCTGACTTTC. Translated, it gives CSAMDSSGANVLTF.

This chain links TRBV6-2 or TRBV6-3 with TRBJ2-7; 11 bases fit TRBD1. Germline V gene data show CDR1 as MNHEY and CDR2 as SVGEGT. The length of the CDR3 is 16 residues. V was clipped by 4 bases and J by 2 bases; unmatched bases: 7. The CDR3 protein is CASSSGPGQGAYEQYF. The CDR3 DNA is TGTGCCAGCAGTTCCGGCCCGGGACAGGGGGCCTACGAGCAGTACTTC.

In this sample, this clonotype turned up once. V and J are TRBV7-9 and TRBJ2-2; 9 bases agree with TRBD2. Per germline, CDR1 SEHNR and CDR2 FQNEAQ (reference sequence). The CDR3 length is 16 residues. The trim removed 5 bases at V and 7 bases at J, leaving 11 bases unmatched. CDR3 region: CASSPPGGGAGGELFF. The CDR3 DNA reads as TGTGCCAGCAGCCCCCCCGGCGGGGGGGCAGGCGGGGAGCTGTTTTTT.

This clonotype was observed a few times. The chain combines TRBV7-2 with TRBJ2-7; the D is unclear. This CDR3 contains 14 residues. V was trimmed by 5 bases and J by 5 bases, leaving 16 bases between them. Germline V gene data show CDR1 as SGHTA and CDR2 as FQGNSA. CDR3 residues: CASSPLWSMDEQYF. Written as DNA, the CDR3 is TGTGCCAGCAGCCCCTTATGGTCTATGGACGAGCAGTACTTC.

V and J are TRBV7-3 and TRBJ2-2, with D perhaps matching TRBD2 (6 bases). This CDR3 contains 15 residues. Germline-derived CDR1 and CDR2 are SGHTA and FQGTGA. V dropped 4 bases and J dropped 4 bases, with 13 bases sitting between them. The CDR3 DNA is TGTGCCAGCAGCTACCTCTCCGGGAGCACCGGGGAGCTGTTTTTT. Translated, it gives CASSYLSGSTGELFF.

This clonotype has only a few counts. The chain links TRBV7-2 to TRBJ1-5; 9 nucleotides match TRBD1. This CDR3 contains 14 residues. Germline-derived CDR1 and CDR2 are SGHTA and FQGNSA. V lost 5 bases to trimming and J lost 7 bases; unmatched junction nucleotides: 6. The CDR3 spells CASSKQTGGQPQHF. In DNA form, the CDR3 reads TGTGCCAGCAGCAAGCAGACAGGGGGGCAGCCCCAGCATTTT.

The chain has TRBV9 and TRBJ2-3, with 7 bases aligning to TRBD1. CDR1 is SGDLS and CDR2 is YYNGEE in the germline V gene. After removal of 7 bases from V and 5 bases from J, the junction contained 7 bases not matched to a gene. This CDR3 contains 13 residues. The CDR3 DNA sequence: TGTGCCAGCGATACAGGGGCCGAAGATACGCAGTATTTT. Its translation: CASDTGAEDTQYF. Based on the CDR3 plus reference TRBV9 and TRBJ2-3, the full variable domain is DSGVTQTPKHLITATGQRVTLRCSPRSGDLSVYWYQQSLDQGLQFLIQYYNGEERAKGNILERFSAQQFPDLHSELNLSSLELGDSALYFCASDTGAEDTQYFGPGTRLTVL.

This clonotype was detected many times. At one of its ends the junction is not consistent with the germline gene, which may arise from a read error. The rearrangement joins TRBV12-3 or TRBV12-4 to TRBJ1-2; maybe TRBD1 (5 bases). This CDR3 has 13 amino acids. CDR3 DNA: TGTGCCAGCAGCTTAGCAGGGAACTATGGCTACACCTTC. Translating it yields CASSLAGNYGYTF.

The chain recombines TRBV12-3 or TRBV12-4 with TRBJ2-2; D call uncertain. The CDR3 has 14 residues. The V gene lost 5 bases and the J gene lost 1 base, with 8 bases spanning the gap. The CDR3 DNA is TGTGCCAGCAGTATTCAGCGGAACACCGGGGAGCTGTTTTTT. It specifies CASSIQRNTGELFF.

The sample holds one count of this clonotype. This rearrangement joins TRBV20-1 to TRBJ2-4, with TRBD1 identical over 7 bases. The CDR3 sequence is 14 residues long. Germline loops: CDR1 DFQATT, CDR2 SNEGSKA (reference sequence). The J segment lost 1 base and the V segment lost 5 bases, leaving 5 bases of the junction unmatched. The CDR3 loop is CSAFQTGAKNIQYF. CDR3 bases: TGCAGTGCTTTCCAGACAGGGGCCAAAAACATTCAGTACTTC.

The rearrangement uses TRBV11-3 and TRBJ1-3, with TRBD1 identical over 7 bases. This CDR3 region has 15 residues. Germline CDR1 and CDR2: SGHNT and YENEEA. V lost 1 base to trimming and J lost 2 bases; unmatched junction nucleotides: 2. The DNA of the CDR3 is TGTGCCAGCAGCTTAGGGGGACAGCCTGGAAACACCATATATTTT. Translated: CASSLGGQPGNTIYF.

This clonotype came up a few times. The chain is built from TRBV7-9 and TRBJ1-3; no clear D gene. The V end was cut by 1 base, the J end by 0 bases, with 7 bases between. This CDR3 region has 15 residues. CDR1 and CDR2 from the germline V gene are SEHNR and FQNEAQ (reference sequence). CDR3 amino acids: CASSLGGDSGNTIYF. The DNA of the CDR3 is TGTGCCAGCAGCTTAGGTGGCGACTCTGGAAACACCATATATTTT.

This clonotype was picked up a small number of times. The J gene is TRBJ2-5, the V gene TRBV5-1; tentatively, D is TRBD1 (6 bases). Trimming stripped 6 bases from V and 5 bases from J, with 14 bases between. The CDR3 contains 13 residues. Germline CDR1 is SGHRS and CDR2 is YFSETQ. CDR3 loop: CASTSTGSETQYF. The CDR3 DNA follows: TGCGCCAGCACCTCTACAGGGAGCGAGACCCAGTACTTC.

This clonotype was counted a few times. V gene TRBV7-9 combines with J gene TRBJ2-3; D might be TRBD2 (6 bases). The germline V gene encodes CDR1 SEHNR and CDR2 FQNEAQ (reference sequence). The V and J ends lost 3 bases and 2 bases respectively, with 12 bases between them. This CDR3 is 15 amino acids long. The CDR3 loop reads CASSFGGAHTDTQYF. DNA for the CDR3: TGTGCCAGCAGCTTCGGGGGAGCTCACACAGATACGCAGTATTTT.

The sample holds a few counts of this clonotype. This rearrangement joins TRBV2 to TRBJ2-5; TRBD1 matches at 7 bases. The CDR3 length is 12 residues. CDR1 is SNHLY, CDR2 FYNNEI, per germline. With 8 bases clipped from V and 1 base from J, the junction kept 1 base outside the gene matches. The CDR3 DNA follows: TGTGCCAGCGGGACAGTCCAAGAGACCCAGTACTTC. Amino acid sequence: CASGTVQETQYF.

V gene TRBV12-3 or TRBV12-4 combines with J gene TRBJ2-7; 12 nucleotides align to TRBD1. CDR3 length equals 16 residues. V gave up 3 bases and J gave up 3 bases; unmatched junction bases: 6. The DNA for the CDR3 is TGTGCCAGCAGTTTCGCCGGGGACAGGGGGCTCTACGAGCAGTACTTC. It translates to CASSFAGDRGLYEQYF.

The rearrangement joins TRBV9 to TRBJ1-6; unclear D gene. The CDR3 runs 14 residues. The germline CDR1 and CDR2 sequences are SGDLS and YYNGEE. V shed 0 bases and J shed 4 bases, with 5 bases lying between them. CDR3 DNA: TGTGCCAGCAGCGTAGCTAATTATAATTCACCCCTCCACTTT. It specifies CASSVANYNSPLHF.

This clonotype showed up just a few times. The chain recombines TRBV11-3 with TRBJ1-1; D might be TRBD1 (5 bases). V was shortened by 2 bases and J by 4 bases, with 14 bases between the two germline ends. This CDR3 comprises 15 residues. Germline CDR1 reads SGHNT; CDR2 reads YENEEA. The CDR3 is CASSLIAGKFTEAFF. Written as DNA, the CDR3 is TGTGCCAGCAGCTTAATAGCAGGGAAATTCACTGAAGCTTTCTTT.

This clonotype was picked up a small number of times. Here the CDR3 DNA reads TGTGCCAGCAGCTCCTTGGGACTAGCGGGGGGGCAAGAGACCCAGTACTTC. Its protein is CASSSLGLAGGQETQYF. The V call is TRBV9, the J call TRBJ2-5; TRBD2 matches 16 bases. The V and J ends lost 4 bases and 2 bases, in that order; junction bases with no gene match: 5. This CDR3 spans 17 amino acids. CDR1 and CDR2 from the germline V gene are SGDLS and YYNGEE.

This clonotype was counted between two and nine times. V usage is TRBV24-1 and J usage is TRBJ1-1; a possible D gene is TRBD1 (5 bases). This CDR3 comprises 14 residues. The germline V gene has CDR1 KGHDR and CDR2 SFDVKD. V lost 7 bases, J lost 0 bases, and 11 bases lay in between. The CDR3 region has the DNA TGTGCCACCAGATCGGGACGGCTGAACACTGAAGCTTTCTTT. It specifies CATRSGRLNTEAFF.

This clonotype was counted between two and nine times. V and J are TRBV3-1 and TRBJ2-1; tentatively, D is TRBD2 (5 bases). The germline V gene encodes CDR1 LGHDT and CDR2 YNNKEL (reference sequence). The CDR3 sequence is 15 residues long. Trimming took off 0 bases at V and 6 bases at J, with 12 bases between the two ends. CDR3 protein: CASSQDGLDTNEQFF. DNA for the CDR3: TGTGCCAGCAGCCAAGATGGACTCGATACCAATGAGCAGTTCTTC.

This clonotype was seen a few times. The V gene is TRBV5-1, the J gene TRBJ2-1; TRBD1 agrees at 7 bases. Germline CDR1 and CDR2: SGHRS and YFSETQ. The CDR3 runs to 15 residues. V lost 4 bases, J lost 0 bases, and 4 bases stayed unmatched. CDR3 sequence: CASSTGTDSYNEQFF. CDR3 DNA sequence: TGCGCCAGCAGCACCGGGACAGACTCCTACAATGAGCAGTTCTTC.

This clonotype was recorded only once. The chain links TRBV27 to TRBJ2-1; D possibly corresponds to TRBD2 (5 bases). The CDR3 sequence is 14 residues long. V lost 2 bases to trimming and J lost 5 bases, with 10 bases between them. CDR1 is MNHEY, CDR2 SMNVEV, per germline (reference sequence). The CDR3 loop is CASSLRGWNNEQFF. Here the CDR3 DNA reads TGTGCCAGCAGTTTACGGGGTTGGAACAATGAGCAGTTCTTC.

The table lists this clonotype with many counts. The V and J genes are TRBV5-1 and TRBJ1-4; weak D call: TRBD1 (5 bases). V lost 5 bases and J lost 4, with 9 bases in between. CDR3 length: 13 amino acids. From germline, CDR1 is SGHRS and CDR2 YFSETQ. CDR3 sequence reads: CASSRGHNEKLFF. In DNA, the CDR3 is TGCGCCAGCAGTAGGGGCCATAATGAAAAACTGTTTTTT.